These 29 T cell receptor beta chains were all obtained from the same sample, sequenced in a study of blood T cell repertoires in COVID-19. Clones were read by immunoSEQ multiplex PCR, and TCRdb kept only the in-frame ones, dropping some. This table holds about 220,000 clones, over 75% found once. Sequenced sample: peripheral blood. These receptors all come from a woman aged 70-85 years with COVID-19, enrolled during active disease.

The rearrangement links TRBV6-5 to TRBJ2-2; a possible D gene is TRBD1 (5 bases). The length of the CDR3 is 14 residues. Trimming removed 7 bases at V and 3 bases at J, with 12 bases between. From germline, CDR1 is MNHEY and CDR2 SVGAGI. Written as DNA, the CDR3 is TGTGCCAGCACCGTAAGACAGTACACCGGGGAGCTGTTTTTT. This codes for CASTVRQYTGELFF.

The chain has TRBV6-2 or TRBV6-3 and TRBJ1-6, with D possibly matching TRBD1 (6 bases). CDR3 length: 16 residues. V lost 5 bases to trimming and J lost 6 bases, with 17 bases between them. Germline V gene data show CDR1 as MNHEY and CDR2 as SVGEGT. CDR3 protein: CASSLLGQSLNSPLHF. CDR3 sequence (DNA): TGTGCCAGCAGTCTGCTCGGACAGAGCCTTAATTCACCCCTCCACTTT.

This clone was recorded once. V is TRBV12-3 or TRBV12-4 and J is TRBJ1-2; D call uncertain. V lost 2 bases, J lost 7 bases, and 8 bases lay in between. The CDR3 spans 12 residues. CDR3 coding DNA: TGTGCCAGCAGTTTAAACTCCGCTGGCTACACCTTC. Translated, it gives CASSLNSAGYTF.

The chain employs TRBV16 and TRBJ1-5; no firm D call. V lost 4 bases and J lost 1, with 14 bases in between. This CDR3 comprises 16 residues. The germline V gene has CDR1 KGHSY and CDR2 FQNENV. CDR3 nucleotide sequence: TGTGCCAGCAGCCCCCCCTTAAGAGGGAGCAATCAGCCCCAGCATTTT. Amino acids: CASSPPLRGSNQPQHF.

The chain is built from TRBV7-2 and TRBJ1-1; 8 nucleotides match TRBD1. CDR1 is SGHTA, CDR2 FQGNSA, per germline. V lost 4 bases to trimming and J lost 4 bases; unmatched junction nucleotides: 2. This CDR3 has 13 amino acids. In DNA form, the CDR3 reads TGTGCCAGCAGCTCACAGGGGGGCACTGAAGCTTTCTTT. Its protein is CASSSQGGTEAFF.

This chain joins TRBV7-2 and TRBJ2-1; 7 positions agree with TRBD2. V was clipped by 2 bases and J by 6 bases; unmatched bases: 10. Germline V CDR1 and CDR2: SGHTA, FQGNSA. This CDR3 has 16 residues. This CDR3 is CASSLFSLAVCNEQFF. The CDR3 coding sequence is TGTGCCAGCAGCTTATTCTCGCTAGCGGTATGCAATGAGCAGTTCTTC.

The chain employs TRBV30 and TRBJ2-1; 11 bases are shared with TRBD1. CDR3 size: 17 residues. Germline V gives CDR1 GTSNPN, CDR2 SVGIG (reference sequence). V trimming: 2 bases; J trimming: 10 bases; junction bases outside the gene matches: 16. CDR3 residues: CAWSTPSKWTGGNEQFF. CDR3 bases: TGTGCCTGGAGTACTCCTTCAAAATGGACAGGGGGCAACGAGCAGTTCTTC.

The V call is TRBV19, the J call TRBJ2-1; 8 bases fit TRBD2. Trimming cost V 4 bases and J 5 bases; bases outside gene matches: 7. Germline CDR1 reads LNHDA; CDR2 reads SQIVND (reference sequence). The CDR3 spans 15 residues. CDR3 sequence: CASSKGREANNEQFF. CDR3 coding DNA: TGTGCCAGTAGTAAGGGGCGGGAGGCTAACAATGAGCAGTTCTTC. Supplemented by reference TRBV19 and TRBJ2-1, the full variable domain reads DGGITQSPKYLFRKEGQNVTLSCEQNLNHDAMYWYRQDPGQGLRLIYYSQIVNDFQKGDIAEGYSVSREKKESFPLTVTSAQKNPTAFYLCASSKGREANNEQFFGPGTRLTVL.

In this sample, this clone turned up a few times. The J gene is TRBJ1-1, the V gene TRBV6-5, with D perhaps matching TRBD1 (6 bases). Deletions cut 0 bases from V and 6 bases from J, with 8 bases between. CDR1 and CDR2 (germline): MNHEY, SVGAGI. The CDR3 runs to 13 residues. CDR3 bases: TGTGCCAGCAGTTACTCGGACAGCTCTGAAGCTTTCTTT. Amino acids: CASSYSDSSEAFF.

The chain couples TRBV15 to TRBJ1-2; 9 positions agree with TRBD1. Germline lookup yields CDR1 LNHNV and CDR2 YYDKDF (reference sequence). CDR3 length: 13 amino acids. The J segment lost 8 bases and the V segment lost 4 bases, leaving 5 bases of the junction unmatched. The CDR3 bases are TGTGCCACCAGCAACAGGGGGCGGGACGGCTACACCTTC. Its translation: CATSNRGRDGYTF. The whole variable domain, filled in from reference TRBV15 and TRBJ1-2, reads DAMVIQNPRYQVTQFGKPVTLSCSQTLNHNVMYWYQQKSSQAPKLLFHYYDKDFNNEADTPDNFQSRRPNTSFCFLDIRSPGLGDTAMYLCATSNRGRDGYTFGSGTRLTVV.

V and J are TRBV10-3 and TRBJ2-2, with a weak D call TRBD2 (5 bases). Trimming stripped 0 bases from V and 4 bases from J, with 12 bases between. Looked up from germline, CDR1 is ENHRY and CDR2 is SYGVKD. This CDR3 has 16 amino acids. The CDR3 nucleotides read TGTGCCATCAGTGAGTCGGATTCCGGGGTCACCGGGGAGCTGTTTTTT. Translated: CAISESDSGVTGELFF.

This rearrangement joins TRBV19 to TRBJ2-1; the match to TRBD1 covers 10 bases. The germline V gene has CDR1 LNHDA and CDR2 SQIVND (reference sequence). The CDR3 length is 14 residues. Trimming removed 5 bases from V and 5 bases from J; junction bases left unmatched: 3. DNA for the CDR3: TGTGCCAGTAGTGGGACAGGGGTGCACAATGAGCAGTTCTTC. Amino acids: CASSGTGVHNEQFF.

The rearrangement joins TRBV29-1 to TRBJ2-7; 10 positions match TRBD2. The CDR3 runs to 14 residues. Per the germline V gene, CDR1 is SQVTM and CDR2 is ANQGSEA. Trimming removed 7 bases from V and 0 bases from J; junction bases left unmatched: 6. As DNA, the CDR3 is TGCAGCGCTGGAGCGGGAGGGTTCTCCTACGAGCAGTACTTC. It codes for CSAGAGGFSYEQYF.

This CDR3 reads CASSSTGSHTEAFF. The DNA of the CDR3 is TGTGCCAGCAGCTCGACAGGATCTCACACTGAAGCTTTCTTT. The chain combines TRBV11-3 with TRBJ1-1; TRBD1 is a possible D gene (6 bases). V was pared by 4 bases and J by 3 bases, with 12 bases between. The CDR3 has 14 residues. The germline V gene encodes CDR1 SGHNT and CDR2 YENEEA.

The chain links TRBV19 to TRBJ1-4; D call uncertain. Germline CDR1 is LNHDA and CDR2 is SQIVND (reference sequence). Deletions cut 5 bases from V and 5 bases from J, with 12 bases between. This CDR3 spans 14 amino acids. CDR3 sequence reads: CASSPDRFNEKLFF. The CDR3 DNA is TGTGCCAGTAGTCCCGATAGATTCAATGAAAAACTGTTTTTT.

This chain joins TRBV7-2 and TRBJ2-7; 10 bases agree with TRBD1. Per germline, CDR1 SGHTA and CDR2 FQGNSA. The CDR3 is 15 residues long. V lost 2 bases and J lost 6; bases outside the gene matches: 7. CDR3 coding DNA: TGTGCCAGCAGCTTACGAACCGGGACAGGGGTCGAGCAGTACTTC. It codes for CASSLRTGTGVEQYF.

The V and J genes are TRBV4-3 and TRBJ1-2; the match to TRBD1 covers 9 bases. V lost 1 base and J lost 7; bases outside the gene matches: 4. Germline lookup yields CDR1 LGHNA and CDR2 YSLEER. This CDR3 has 14 amino acids. This CDR3 is CASSQATGGSGYTF. DNA for the CDR3: TGCGCCAGCAGCCAAGCCACAGGGGGCTCTGGCTACACCTTC.

This clone was recorded at least ten times. This chain links TRBV7-9 with TRBJ1-4; 9 nucleotides agree with TRBD1. Germline loops: CDR1 SEHNR, CDR2 FQNEAQ (reference sequence). Germline trimming cut 5 bases from V and 8 bases from J; bases unmatched to any gene: 9. This CDR3 contains 15 residues. The CDR3 coding sequence is TGTGCCAGCAGCCCGGGACAGGGATCGCGGGAAAAACTGTTTTTT. Translation: CASSPGQGSREKLFF.

This clone has more than one count but fewer than ten. This chain joins TRBV18 and TRBJ1-4, with a tentative D call TRBD1 (5 bases). Germline V gene lookup returns CDR1 KGHSH and CDR2 LQKENI. Between the trimmed V and J ends, which lost 3 bases and 4 bases, there was a span of 15 bases. CDR3 size: 16 residues. The chain's CDR3 is CASSPETGAGNEKLFF. The DNA of the CDR3 is TGTGCCAGCTCACCCGAAACTGGGGCCGGTAATGAAAAACTGTTTTTT.

Here the CDR3 reads CASSSRTSGSYEQYF. For the CDR3, the DNA is TGTGCCAGTAGTTCGCGGACTAGCGGGAGTTACGAGCAGTACTTC. V is TRBV19 and J is TRBJ2-7; 13 bases map to TRBD2. In germline, CDR1 is LNHDA, CDR2 SQIVND (reference sequence). This CDR3 is built from 15 residues. Germline trimming cut 5 bases from V and 4 bases from J; bases unmatched to any gene: 5.

The count of this clone is one. The chain employs TRBV5-5 and TRBJ1-3, with a tentative D call TRBD1 (6 bases). Trimming removed 2 bases at V and 4 bases at J, with 16 bases between. The CDR3 sequence is 16 residues long. Germline V lookup: CDR1 SGHKS, CDR2 YYEKEE (reference sequence). The CDR3 nucleotides are TGTGCCAGCAGCTTAAGGACAGTAACCGCAGGAAACACCATATATTTT. This sequence encodes CASSLRTVTAGNTIYF.

The genes are TRBV7-2 and TRBJ2-2; 10 nucleotides agree with TRBD2. Germline V gives CDR1 SGHTA, CDR2 FQGNSA. The CDR3 is 16 amino acids. The ends lost 1 base at V and 7 bases at J; junction bases unmatched: 6. Here the CDR3 reads CASSLVASGGGGELFF. The CDR3 DNA reads as TGTGCCAGCAGCTTAGTGGCTAGCGGGGGAGGCGGGGAGCTGTTTTTT.

The V gene is TRBV24-1, the J gene TRBJ2-2; 7 bases map to TRBD1. The V and J ends lost 7 bases and 6 bases, in that order; junction bases with no gene match: 13. Germline V CDR1 and CDR2: KGHDR, SFDVKD. The length of the CDR3 is 16 residues. The CDR3 sequence is CATSATGTVGPGELFF. CDR3 coding DNA: TGTGCCACCAGCGCAACCGGGACAGTTGGTCCCGGGGAGCTGTTTTTT.

V and J are TRBV2 and TRBJ2-7, with 8 bases identical to TRBD2. Germline V gene data show CDR1 as SNHLY and CDR2 as FYNNEI. V shed 5 bases, J shed 6 bases, and the junction held 21 bases outside the gene matches. The CDR3 is made up of 18 amino acids. The CDR3 DNA reads TGTGCCAGCAGTCCTAGTTCCCCTTTAGCGGGAAAGAGGGGCGAGCAGTACTTC. Protein product: CASSPSSPLAGKRGEQYF.

This chain joins TRBV3-1 (or the pseudogene TRBV3-2) and TRBJ1-5; no clear D gene. The CDR3 is 14 residues long. The V gene's germline CDR1 is LGHDT and CDR2 YNNKEL (reference sequence). Trimming stripped 3 bases from V and 4 bases from J, with 10 bases between. The CDR3 sequence is CASSQGRLNQPQHF. The CDR3 bases are TGTGCCAGCAGCCAGGGCAGGCTGAATCAGCCCCAGCATTTT.

This clone appeared once. This sequence joins TRBV3-1 (or the pseudogene TRBV3-2) and TRBJ1-2; 8 bases match TRBD1. V shed 3 bases and J 8 bases; nucleotides not matched to a gene: 8. Germline V lookup: CDR1 LGHDT, CDR2 YNNKEL (reference sequence). There are 14 residues in the CDR3. The DNA of the CDR3 is TGTGCCAGCAGCCAGAGGCAGGGGGCGGGCGGCTACACCTTC. Residues: CASSQRQGAGGYTF.

The genes are TRBV19 and TRBJ1-2; D is possibly TRBD1 (6 bases). Germline loops: CDR1 LNHDA, CDR2 SQIVND (reference sequence). With 2 bases removed from V and 4 bases from J, the gap between germline ends came to 11 bases. The CDR3 is made up of 14 amino acids. CDR3 sequence: CASSISVRGYGYTF. The CDR3 region has the DNA TGTGCCAGTAGTATATCGGTCAGGGGCTATGGCTACACCTTC.

The V and J genes are TRBV4-3 and TRBJ2-7, with 7 bases fitting TRBD1. Germline V gene data show CDR1 as LGHNA and CDR2 as YSLEER. The J segment lost 2 bases and the V segment lost 1 base, leaving 5 bases of the junction unmatched. The CDR3 sequence is 15 residues long. The CDR3, as DNA: TGCGCCAGCAGCCAAGCCCGGACAGGACCCTACGAGCAGTACTTC. Amino acid sequence: CASSQARTGPYEQYF.

The rearrangement joins TRBV12-3 or TRBV12-4 to TRBJ2-1; TRBD2 is a possible D gene (6 bases). V lost 5 bases and J lost 9, with 14 bases in between. The CDR3 sequence is 13 residues long. The CDR3 loop is CASSPSRGGEQFF. The DNA of the CDR3 is TGTGCCAGCAGTCCTAGTAGGGGAGGTGAGCAGTTCTTC.